The 22 T cell receptor beta chains below come from one sample, sequenced in a study of cytomegalovirus exposure and HLA in healthy donors. Sequencing was performed with immunoSEQ multiplex PCR; in TCRdb, only in-frame clones are kept and a portion is missing. The sample contains about 90,000 clones, 84% of which appear only once. The sample was PBMCs. All receptors derive from a young woman in good health and CMV-seropositive.

J is TRBJ2-5 and V is TRBV2; perhaps TRBD2 as D (6 bases). The V gene's germline CDR1 is SNHLY and CDR2 FYNNEI. The CDR3 has 16 residues. V was trimmed by 5 bases and J by 4 bases, leaving 20 bases between them. CDR3 sequence: CASSWTRGEAGETQYF. The CDR3 DNA reads as TGTGCCAGCAGTTGGACGCGGGGCGAGGCGGGAGAGACCCAGTACTTC.

CDR3 bases: TGTGCCAGCAGTGAAGCCGGACAGGGTTCCTACGAGCAGTACTTC. Protein: CASSEAGQGSYEQYF. V gene TRBV25-1 combines with J gene TRBJ2-5, with 8 bases that match TRBD1. The J call may be in error: the DNA end matches TRBJ2-7 better. This CDR3 contains 15 residues. CDR1 and CDR2 (germline): MGHDK, SYGVNS.

This clone was seen once. The chain's CDR3 is CASSTRDRGNTEAFF. CDR3 nucleotide sequence: TGTGCCAGCAGCACGCGGGACAGGGGTAACACTGAAGCTTTCTTT. The rearrangement uses TRBV14 and TRBJ1-1, with 10 nucleotides matching TRBD1. CDR1 SGHDN and CDR2 FVKESK come from the germline V gene. V trimming: 5 bases; J trimming: 2 bases; junction bases outside the gene matches: 5. This CDR3 is 15 amino acids long.

The rearrangement links TRBV4-3 to TRBJ2-2; TRBD2 aligns across 10 bases. V dropped 4 bases and J dropped 6; count of bases not matched to a gene: 14. CDR1 LGHNA and CDR2 YSLEER come from the germline V gene. The CDR3 is made up of 18 amino acids. CDR3 nucleotides: TGCGCCAGCAGCCTCCACCCCCCCAGCGGGGGGGCCCCCGGGGAGCTGTTTTTT. Translating it yields CASSLHPPSGGAPGELFF.

The chain couples TRBV6-1 to TRBJ2-7, with 9 bases matching TRBD1. The CDR3 is made up of 15 amino acids. Germline V CDR1 and CDR2: MNHNS, SASEGT. J gave up 2 bases and V 1 base, and 3 bases lay outside the gene matches. The DNA of the CDR3 is TGTGCCAGCAGTGAAGGGGACAGGGCCACCTACGAGCAGTACTTC. As protein: CASSEGDRATYEQYF.

The chain links TRBV5-1 to TRBJ2-3; a possible D gene is TRBD1 (6 bases). The CDR3 covers 15 residues. Trimming took 5 bases from V and 5 from J, leaving 18 bases between them. CDR1 and CDR2 (germline): SGHRS, YFSETQ. The CDR3 coding sequence is TGCGCCAGCAGTCGGCTGGGGGCATCAAGAGATACGCAGTATTTT. Amino acids: CASSRLGASRDTQYF.

The V gene is TRBV28, the J gene TRBJ1-2, with 10 bases aligning to TRBD1. CDR3 length: 17 residues. The ends lost 4 bases at V and 1 base at J; junction bases unmatched: 9. Germline assignment: CDR1 MDHEN and CDR2 SYDVKM. The CDR3 protein is CASSSPGQGLDNYGYTF. The CDR3 DNA reads as TGTGCCAGCAGTTCCCCGGGACAGGGGCTTGATAACTATGGCTACACCTTC.

The chain links TRBV5-1 to TRBJ1-2; perhaps TRBD1 as D (6 bases). Between the trimmed V and J ends, which lost 0 bases and 8 bases, there was a span of 11 bases. CDR1 is SGHRS, CDR2 YFSETQ, per germline. The CDR3 has 13 amino acids. The CDR3 DNA reads TGCGCCAGCAGCTTGGGGGCAGGGGTAGGCTACACCTTC. This gives the protein CASSLGAGVGYTF.

This chain joins TRBV28 and TRBJ1-1, with 8 bases that match TRBD1. The germline V gene encodes CDR1 MDHEN and CDR2 SYDVKM. Losses at the gene ends were 6 bases for V and 5 bases for J; bases not matched to a gene: 8. The length of the CDR3 is 14 residues. The CDR3 region has the DNA TGTGCCAGCAGATCAGGACAGGGCAAAACTGAAGCTTTCTTT. Translating gives CASRSGQGKTEAFF.

The chain is built from TRBV4-3 and TRBJ1-6, with 8 positions matching TRBD1. The CDR3 has 15 amino acids. Germline loops: CDR1 LGHNA, CDR2 YSLEER. The V gene end was trimmed by 0 bases and the J gene end by 7 bases; junction bases not matched to a gene: 2. This CDR3 reads CASSQDTGGNSPLHF. The CDR3 DNA reads as TGCGCCAGCAGCCAAGATACAGGGGGGAATTCACCCCTCCACTTT.

The DNA of the CDR3 is TGTGCCAGCAGCACTGGTTACCGACAGAACCTTATGAACACTGAAGCTTTCTTT. It is translated as CASSTGYRQNLMNTEAFF. The J gene is TRBJ1-1, the V gene TRBV5-4; D is possibly TRBD1 (5 bases). Per the germline V gene, CDR1 is SGHNT and CDR2 is YYREEE (reference sequence). V gave up 4 bases and J gave up 0 bases, with 22 bases separating them. The CDR3 extends over 18 amino acids.

The rearrangement links TRBV5-1 to TRBJ1-4, with TRBD1 matching over 10 bases. V trimming: 3 bases; J trimming: 6 bases; junction bases outside the gene matches: 5. The CDR3 loop spans 15 amino acids. Per the germline V gene, CDR1 is SGHRS and CDR2 is YFSETQ. The CDR3, as DNA: TGCGCCAGCAGCTCACCGGACAGGGGGGATGAAAAACTGTTTTTT. Translated, it gives CASSSPDRGDEKLFF. Supplemented by reference TRBV5-1 and TRBJ1-4, the full variable domain reads KAGVTQTPRYLIKTRGQQVTLSCSPISGHRSVSWYQQTPGQGLQFLFEYFSETQRNKGNFPGRFSGRQFSNSRSEMNVSTLELGDSALYLCASSSPDRGDEKLFFGSGTQLSVL.

V is TRBV4-2 and J is TRBJ1-5; D remains ambiguous. Trimming pared 0 bases from V and 7 bases from J, leaving 10 bases between. Germline values: CDR1 LGHNA, CDR2 YNFKEQ. The CDR3 contains 14 residues. This CDR3 is CASSQDYSYQPQHF. CDR3 DNA: TGTGCCAGCAGCCAAGATTACTCCTACCAGCCCCAGCATTTT.

The chain recombines TRBV5-4 with TRBJ1-2; TRBD1 matches 9 bases. The trim removed 3 bases at V and 6 bases at J, leaving 9 bases unmatched. The germline gives CDR1 SGHNT, CDR2 YYREEE (reference sequence). This CDR3 spans 15 amino acids. CDR3 region: CASSSQGAPRDGYTF. The CDR3 nucleotides are TGTGCCAGCAGCTCACAGGGGGCGCCTCGGGATGGCTACACCTTC.

This clone is a singleton in its sample. The chain couples TRBV7-6 to TRBJ2-3; 9 bases are shared with TRBD1. From germline, CDR1 is SGHVS and CDR2 FNYEAQ. This CDR3 has 16 amino acids. J gave up 6 bases and V 5 bases, and 12 bases lay outside the gene matches. The CDR3, as DNA: TGTGCCAGCAGCCAACCCCCGGGACAGGGAGGCGATACGCAGTATTTT. Its translation: CASSQPPGQGGDTQYF.

The chain is built from TRBV9 and TRBJ1-2; D possibly corresponds to TRBD1 (5 bases). The germline gives CDR1 SGDLS, CDR2 YYNGEE. V lost 0 bases, J lost 2 bases, and 20 bases lay in between. The CDR3 extends over 18 amino acids. In DNA, the CDR3 is TGTGCCAGCAGCGTAGCGCCCGTAGGGGTGTCAACCAACTATGGCTACACCTTC. Translated, it gives CASSVAPVGVSTNYGYTF.

This chain uses TRBV9 with TRBJ2-7, with 7 nucleotides matching TRBD1. Germline V gene data show CDR1 as SGDLS and CDR2 as YYNGEE. The CDR3 runs 17 residues. The V gene end was trimmed by 3 bases and the J gene end by 5 bases; junction bases not matched to a gene: 17. The CDR3 here is CASSGPSDRAQTDEQYF. The CDR3 region has the DNA TGTGCCAGCAGCGGACCATCCGACAGGGCCCAAACGGACGAGCAGTACTTC.

This chain connects TRBV9 to TRBJ1-3; no firm D call. Germline assignment: CDR1 SGDLS and CDR2 YYNGEE. V gave up 0 bases and J gave up 0 bases, with 10 bases separating them. This CDR3 is built from 16 residues. This CDR3 reads CASSVGGGFSGNTIYF. The CDR3, as DNA: TGTGCCAGCAGCGTAGGAGGAGGCTTCTCTGGAAACACCATATATTTT.

V is TRBV5-1 and J is TRBJ2-7, with 9 positions matching TRBD1. The ends lost 4 bases at V and 3 bases at J; junction bases unmatched: 5. The V gene's germline CDR1 is SGHRS and CDR2 YFSETQ. The CDR3 has 14 residues. CDR3 nucleotides: TGCGCCAGCAGCGTGGGACAGGGAAACTACGAGCAGTACTTC. Amino acids: CASSVGQGNYEQYF.

Written as DNA, the CDR3 is TGCGCCAGCAGCTTGCTCAGCGGGGATACCTACGAGCAGTACTTC. This sequence encodes CASSLLSGDTYEQYF. The V gene is TRBV5-1, the J gene TRBJ2-7, with 7 nucleotides matching TRBD2. V lost 1 base to trimming and J lost 2 bases; unmatched junction nucleotides: 6. In germline, CDR1 is SGHRS, CDR2 YFSETQ. This CDR3 spans 15 amino acids.

V and J are TRBV5-5 and TRBJ1-5, with 9 bases matching TRBD1. The V and J ends lost 4 bases and 0 bases, in that order; junction bases with no gene match: 8. Per the germline V gene, CDR1 is SGHKS and CDR2 is YYEKEE (reference sequence). The CDR3 loop spans 17 amino acids. CDR3 residues: CASSGGTGSFSNQPQHF. The CDR3 coding sequence is TGTGCCAGCAGCGGGGGGACAGGGTCCTTTAGCAATCAGCCCCAGCATTTT.

The chain employs TRBV28 and TRBJ1-2; the D gene is possibly TRBD1 (5 bases). The CDR3 loop spans 14 amino acids. CDR1 and CDR2 from the germline V gene are MDHEN and SYDVKM. V was shortened by 1 base and J by 4 bases, with 10 bases between the two germline ends. CDR3 sequence reads: CASSLSAGIYGYTF. DNA for the CDR3: TGTGCCAGCAGTTTATCGGCAGGGATCTATGGCTACACCTTC.